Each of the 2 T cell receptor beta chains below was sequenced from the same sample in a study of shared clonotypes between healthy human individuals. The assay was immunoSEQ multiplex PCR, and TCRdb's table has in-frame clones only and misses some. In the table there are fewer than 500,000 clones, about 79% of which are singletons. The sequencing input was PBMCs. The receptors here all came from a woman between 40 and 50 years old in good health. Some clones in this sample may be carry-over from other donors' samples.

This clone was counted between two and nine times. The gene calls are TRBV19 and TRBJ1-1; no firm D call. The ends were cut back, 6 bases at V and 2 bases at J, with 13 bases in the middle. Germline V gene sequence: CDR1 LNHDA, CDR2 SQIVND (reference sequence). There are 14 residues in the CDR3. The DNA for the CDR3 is TGTGCCAGTAGCAATCCGGGAACCAACACTGAAGCTTTCTTT. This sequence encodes CASSNPGTNTEAFF.

CDR3 nucleotides: TGTGCCAGCAGGTCAGGGGCGGCCGAAAAACTGTTTTTT. This translates into CASRSGAAEKLFF. The chain joins TRBV28 to TRBJ1-4; D might be TRBD1 (6 bases). Germline CDR1 and CDR2: MDHEN and SYDVKM. The CDR3 has 13 residues. The V gene lost 6 bases and the J gene lost 8 bases, with 13 bases spanning the gap.